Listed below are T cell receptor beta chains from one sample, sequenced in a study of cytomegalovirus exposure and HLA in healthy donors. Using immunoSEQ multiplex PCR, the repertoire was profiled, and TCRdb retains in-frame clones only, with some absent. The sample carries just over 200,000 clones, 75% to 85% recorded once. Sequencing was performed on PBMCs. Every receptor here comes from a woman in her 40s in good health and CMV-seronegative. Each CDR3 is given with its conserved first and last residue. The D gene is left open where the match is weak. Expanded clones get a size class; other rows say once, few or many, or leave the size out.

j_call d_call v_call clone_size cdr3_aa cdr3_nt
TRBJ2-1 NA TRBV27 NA CASSSVRAYNEQFF TGTGCCAGCAGTTCTGTCCGGGCCTACAATGAGCAGTTCTTC
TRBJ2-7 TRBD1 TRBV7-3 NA CASGLQGARLDEQYF TGTGCCAGCGGACTACAGGGGGCAAGGTTGGACGAGCAGTACTTC
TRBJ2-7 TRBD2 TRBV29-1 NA CSVRASGASEQYF TGCAGCGTTCGGGCTAGCGGCGCCAGCGAGCAGTACTTC
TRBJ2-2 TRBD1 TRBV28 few CASSSGGEDGELFF TGTGCCAGCAGTTCAGGGGGAGAGGACGGGGAGCTGTTTTTT
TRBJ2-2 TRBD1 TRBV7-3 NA CASGTAKTGELFF TGTGCCAGCGGGACAGCGAAAACCGGGGAGCTGTTTTTT
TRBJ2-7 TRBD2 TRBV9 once CASSVQRLAGSSEQYF TGTGCCAGCAGCGTACAGAGACTAGCGGGGTCGTCCGAGCAGTACTTC
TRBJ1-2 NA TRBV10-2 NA CASSESTGVGGYTF TGCGCCAGCAGTGAGTCGACGGGGGTAGGTGGCTACACCTTC
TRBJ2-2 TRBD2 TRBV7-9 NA CASSWSGRSAGELFF TGTGCCAGCAGCTGGAGCGGGAGATCGGCCGGGGAGCTGTTTTTT
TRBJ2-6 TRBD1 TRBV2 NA CASSEAGTGAPGTLPSGANVLTF TGTGCCAGCAGTGAAGCCGGGACAGGGGCACCCGGTACCCTCCCCTCTGGGGCCAACGTCCTGACTTTC
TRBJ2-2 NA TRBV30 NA CAWSVSPRVRAGELFF TGTGCCTGGAGTGTCTCACCCCGAGTCCGGGCCGGGGAGCTGTTTTTT
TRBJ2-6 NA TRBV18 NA CASSPGPGFSGANVLTF TGTGCCAGCTCACCTGGCCCAGGGTTTTCTGGGGCCAACGTCCTGACTTTC
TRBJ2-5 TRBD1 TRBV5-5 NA CASSTPGGARETQYF TGTGCCAGCAGCACACCAGGGGGCGCGAGGGAGACCCAGTACTTC
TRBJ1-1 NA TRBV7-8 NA CASSLDFAAQGNTEAFF TGTGCCAGCAGCTTAGATTTCGCAGCTCAGGGGAACACTGAAGCTTTCTTT
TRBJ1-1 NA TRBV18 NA CASLKRGARGTEAFF TGTGCCAGCTTAAAGCGGGGCGCGAGGGGCACTGAAGCTTTCTTT
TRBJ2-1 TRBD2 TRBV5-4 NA CASSPETSGSTNEQFF TGTGCCAGCAGCCCAGAGACTAGCGGGAGTACGAATGAGCAGTTCTTC
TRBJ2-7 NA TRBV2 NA CASSETGRYEQYF TGTGCCAGCAGTGAGACAGGGAGGTACGAGCAGTACTTC
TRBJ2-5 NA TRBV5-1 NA CASSLLGPQETQYF TGCGCCAGCAGCTTGCTGGGGCCCCAAGAGACCCAGTACTTC
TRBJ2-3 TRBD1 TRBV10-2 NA CASSNRDREATDTQYF TGCGCCAGCAGTAACCGGGACAGGGAAGCCACAGATACGCAGTATTTT
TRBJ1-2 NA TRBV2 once CASSEGETNYGYTF TGTGCCAGCAGCGAGGGAGAAACTAACTATGGCTACACCTTC
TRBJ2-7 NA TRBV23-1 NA CASTISPPRTLPSYEQYF TGCGCCAGCACTATCTCACCACCCCGTACGTTGCCCTCCTACGAGCAGTACTTC
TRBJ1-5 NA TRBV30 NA CAWSRGQPQHF TGTGCCTGGAGTCGGGGGCAGCCCCAGCATTTT
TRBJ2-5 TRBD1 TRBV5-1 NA CASSVGQGALGETQYF TGCGCCAGCAGCGTGGGACAGGGGGCTTTGGGGGAGACCCAGTACTTC
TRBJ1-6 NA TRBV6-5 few CASSIALSAPLHF TGTGCCAGCAGTATCGCCCTGTCGGCACCCCTCCACTTT
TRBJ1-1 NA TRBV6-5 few CASRTGLNTEAFF TGTGCCAGCAGGACGGGATTGAACACTGAAGCTTTCTTT
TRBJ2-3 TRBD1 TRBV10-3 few CAISRTGGFSDTQYF TGTGCCATCAGTCGGACAGGGGGCTTCTCAGATACGCAGTATTTT
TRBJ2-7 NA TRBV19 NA CATRGGTGASYEQYF TGTGCCACCCGGGGGGGTACAGGGGCCTCCTACGAGCAGTACTTC
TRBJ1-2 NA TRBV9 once CASSVEGRGHGYTF TGTGCCAGCAGCGTAGAGGGAAGGGGTCACGGCTACACCTTC
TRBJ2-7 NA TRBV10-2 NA CASRPGLYYEQYF TGCGCCAGCAGGCCGGGACTTTACTACGAGCAGTACTTC
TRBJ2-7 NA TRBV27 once CASSISTGRLAYEQYF TGTGCCAGCAGTATATCGACAGGCCGACTAGCCTACGAGCAGTACTTC
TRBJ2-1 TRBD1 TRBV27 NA CASSLDRGNEQFF TGTGCCAGCAGTCTGGACAGGGGCAATGAGCAGTTCTTC
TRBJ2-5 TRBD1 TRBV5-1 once CASSLQTGVEETQYF TGCGCCAGCAGCCTACAGACAGGGGTGGAAGAGACCCAGTACTTC
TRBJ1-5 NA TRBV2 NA CASSDQGSRSGQPQHF TGTGCCAGCAGTGATCAGGGGAGTCGCTCAGGTCAGCCCCAGCATTTT
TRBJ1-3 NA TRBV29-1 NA CSVEEGAGNTIYF TGCAGCGTTGAAGAGGGAGCCGGAAACACCATATATTTT
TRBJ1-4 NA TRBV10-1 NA CASSEERGKLFF TGCGCCAGCAGTGAGGAGAGAGGAAAACTGTTTTTT
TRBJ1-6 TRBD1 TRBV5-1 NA CASSLGQGARSPLHF TGCGCCAGCAGCTTAGGACAGGGGGCTCGGTCACCCCTCCACTTT
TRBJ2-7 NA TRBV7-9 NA CASSFGGSYEQYF TGTGCCAGCAGCTTCGGGGGCTCCTACGAGCAGTACTTC
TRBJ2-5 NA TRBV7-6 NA CASTQGPQETQYF TGTGCCAGCACCCAGGGGCCACAAGAGACCCAGTACTTC
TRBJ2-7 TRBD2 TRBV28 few CASRRGVPYEQYF TGTGCCAGCAGGCGGGGGGTTCCCTACGAGCAGTACTTC
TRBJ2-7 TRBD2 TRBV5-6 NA CASSFLGSGRVYEQYF TGTGCCAGCAGCTTCTTGGGTAGCGGGAGGGTTTACGAGCAGTACTTC
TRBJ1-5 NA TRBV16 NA CASSQAGKTRGILGNQPQHF TGTGCCAGCAGCCAAGCGGGGAAAACAAGGGGAATTTTAGGCAATCAGCCCCAGCATTTT
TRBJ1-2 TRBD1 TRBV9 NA CASSPRTGGTDGYTF TGTGCCAGCAGCCCTCGGACAGGGGGCACGGATGGCTACACCTTC
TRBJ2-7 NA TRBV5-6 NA CASRSKDRGEQYF TGTGCCAGCAGGTCTAAGGACCGGGGCGAGCAGTACTTC
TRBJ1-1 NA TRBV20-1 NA CSALEGTEAFF TGCAGTGCTTTGGAGGGCACTGAAGCTTTCTTT
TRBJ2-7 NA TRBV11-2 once CASSLDRSEQYF TGTGCCAGCAGCTTAGACAGATCCGAGCAGTACTTC
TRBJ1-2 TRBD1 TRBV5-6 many CASSRDPGQGGGYTF TGTGCCAGCAGCCGTGACCCGGGACAGGGGGGAGGCTACACCTTC
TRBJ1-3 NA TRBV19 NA CASIPGDRSGNTIYF TGTGCCAGTATCCCCGGAGACAGGTCTGGAAACACCATATATTTT
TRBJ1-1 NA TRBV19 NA CASMVDFGTEAFF TGTGCCAGTATGGTGGACTTTGGCACTGAAGCTTTCTTT
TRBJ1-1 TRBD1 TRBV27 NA CASSPRDRGFEAFF TGTGCCAGCAGCCCCCGTGACAGGGGATTTGAAGCTTTCTTT
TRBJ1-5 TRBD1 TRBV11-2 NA CASSPTPRQGLQHF TGTGCCAGCAGCCCCACCCCCAGACAGGGGCTTCAGCATTTT
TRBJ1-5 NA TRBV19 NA CASSIQSNQPQHF TGTGCCAGTAGTATACAGAGCAATCAGCCCCAGCATTTT
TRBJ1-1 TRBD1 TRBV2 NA CASRDGQGGTEAFF TGTGCCAGCAGAGACGGACAGGGTGGCACTGAAGCTTTCTTT
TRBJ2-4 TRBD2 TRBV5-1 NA CASSLGLAESLAKNIQYF TGCGCCAGCAGCTTGGGACTAGCGGAATCCCTAGCCAAAAACATTCAGTACTTC
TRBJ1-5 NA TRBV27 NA CASSFLGGVPGQPQHF TGTGCCAGCAGTTTTCTCGGCGGGGTTCCGGGTCAGCCCCAGCATTTT